This T cell receptor (beta chain) was profiled in a study of OX40 agonist ivuxolimab in advanced cancers. Study overall: Of mixed ages from about 20 to 90 and averaging about 56 years, the group was about 86% male. Broader study findings: Some nonresponders likewise displayed low normalized T-cell clonal expansion.

Samples of blood were obtained at baseline, on cycle 4 day 1, and on cycle 7 day 1. Unmatched junction bases numbered 14, after V lost 6 bases and J lost 10 bases. Germline CDR1 reads MNHNY; CDR2 reads SVGAGI (reference sequence). CDR3 length: 15 amino acids. Produced via immunoSEQ multiplex PCR; TCRdb's table is partial and in-frame only. The repertoire holds approximately 15,000 clones, with 85% to 90% as singletons. With regard to this clone: As yet, its antigen is unknown.

The chain has TRBV6-6 and TRBJ2-1, with 8 bases fitting TRBD2. Specimen: CD4+ or CD8+ T cells sorted from blood, collected in a trial of the OX40 agonist ivuxolimab. The origin of this receptor is an adult with an advanced solid tumor such as melanoma, head and neck, liver or kidney cancer. The CDR3 sequence is CASRPAGDPNREQFF. CDR3 bases: TGTGCCAGCAGGCCAGCGGGGGACCCAAATAGGGAGCAGTTCTTC.